These T cell receptor beta chains were read from a single sample in a study of CD8+ T cells in alopecia areata. Measured with immunoSEQ multiplex PCR; TCRdb has only the in-frame clones, and not every one. The data show more than 200,000 clones, just over 65% seen once. The material sequenced was CD4+ T cells sorted from blood, taken at approximately week 44, from a patient treated with tofacitinib. Every receptor here comes from a human donor with alopecia areata. Both conserved end residues are part of each CDR3. A D gene is named only where the DNA matches it firmly. Size tells how often a clone was seen (once, few, many) or the class of an expanded clone, and some rows leave it out.

TRBV5-6,TRBJ1-1,-,-,TGTGCCAGCAGCTTGGGCAACCTGGGAAGGTACACTGAAGCTTTCTTT,CASSLGNLGRYTEAFF
TRBV5-1,TRBJ1-4,-,-,TGCGCCAGCAGCTTGGAGGGGACGAAGGGTGAAAAACTGTTTTTT,CASSLEGTKGEKLFF
TRBV29-1,TRBJ1-1,-,-,TGCAGCGTCCTACAATCTGAAGCTTTCTTT,CSVLQSEAFF
TRBV19,TRBJ2-3,few,TRBD2,TGTGCCAGTAGCGCGACGGGACTAGAGGAGGCAGATACGCAGTATTTT,CASSATGLEEADTQYF
TRBV19,TRBJ1-1,-,-,TGTGCCAGTAGATTATTCGGTGATATCAGTGAAGCTTTCTTT,CASRLFGDISEAFF
TRBV19,TRBJ1-3,-,-,TGTGCCAGTAGTATACGCCCCGACCGAAGAAACACCATATATTTT,CASSIRPDRRNTIYF
TRBV7-2,TRBJ1-1,-,-,TGTGCCAGCAGCTTAGCCCCAGGGGTTGTTTGGAACACTGAAGCTTTCTTT,CASSLAPGVVWNTEAFF
TRBV7-2,TRBJ2-1,-,-,TGTGCCAGCAGCCCTTATCAGGTCTCCTACAATGAGCAGTTCTTC,CASSPYQVSYNEQFF
TRBV7-2,TRBJ1-6,-,-,TGTGCCAGCAGCTTAGTGTGGACAGCGAACTATAATTCACCCCTCCACTTT,CASSLVWTANYNSPLHF
TRBV6-1,TRBJ2-5,many,TRBD1,TGTGCCAGCACATCATCAGGGGGTCGGGAGACCCAGTACTTC,CASTSSGGRETQYF
TRBV4-3,TRBJ2-1,few,TRBD2,TGCGCCAGCAGCCAAGGGACTAGCGAATACAATGAGCAGTTCTTC,CASSQGTSEYNEQFF
TRBV5-1,TRBJ2-7,-,-,TGCGCCAGCAGCTCGTTCTACGAGCAGTACTTC,CASSSFYEQYF
TRBV5-1,TRBJ2-2,few,-,TGCGCCAGCAGCTTGAGTTCGGGGCCCACCGGGGAGCTGTTTTTT,CASSLSSGPTGELFF
TRBV2,TRBJ1-2,-,TRBD1,TGTGCCAGCAGCGTGACAGGGGGTCGGATCTATGGCTACACCTTC,CASSVTGGRIYGYTF
TRBV12-5,TRBJ2-7,-,TRBD1,TGTGCTAGTGGTTTGGTAGTCGGGACAGGGGGGTACGAGCAGTACTTC,CASGLVVGTGGYEQYF
TRBV4-3,TRBJ2-2,-,-,TGCGCCAGCAGCCAAGAGGGCAGCGCAGCGACGGGCACCGGGGAGCTGTTTTTT,CASSQEGSAATGTGELFF
TRBV29-1,TRBJ1-1,-,-,TGCAGCGTTGAACTCGCCAGGGGAGGGACTGAAGCTTTCTTT,CSVELARGGTEAFF
TRBV29-1,TRBJ2-7,-,-,TGCAGCGTTGTAAGTAGGGGACGAAGCTCCTACGAGCAGTACTTC,CSVVSRGRSSYEQYF